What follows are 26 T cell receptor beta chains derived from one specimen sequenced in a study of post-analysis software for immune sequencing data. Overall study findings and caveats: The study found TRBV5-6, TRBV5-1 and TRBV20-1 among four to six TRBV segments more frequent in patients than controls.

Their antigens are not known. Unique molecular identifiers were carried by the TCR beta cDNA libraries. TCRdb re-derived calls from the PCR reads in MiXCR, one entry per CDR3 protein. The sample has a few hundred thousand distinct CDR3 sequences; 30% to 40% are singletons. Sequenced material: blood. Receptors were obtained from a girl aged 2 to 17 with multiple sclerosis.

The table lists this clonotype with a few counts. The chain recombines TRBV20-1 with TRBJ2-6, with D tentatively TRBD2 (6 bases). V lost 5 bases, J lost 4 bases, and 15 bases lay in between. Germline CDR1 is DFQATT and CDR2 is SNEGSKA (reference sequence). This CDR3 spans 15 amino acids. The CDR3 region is CSAGTGASGANVLTF. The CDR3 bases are TGCAGTGCTGGGACTGGCGCCTCAGGGGCCAACGTCCTGACTTTC.

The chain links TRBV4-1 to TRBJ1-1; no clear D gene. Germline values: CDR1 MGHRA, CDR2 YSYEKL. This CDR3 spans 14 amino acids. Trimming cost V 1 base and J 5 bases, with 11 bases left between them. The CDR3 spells CASSQVETETEAFF. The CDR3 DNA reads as TGCGCCAGCAGCCAAGTGGAGACTGAGACTGAAGCTTTCTTT.

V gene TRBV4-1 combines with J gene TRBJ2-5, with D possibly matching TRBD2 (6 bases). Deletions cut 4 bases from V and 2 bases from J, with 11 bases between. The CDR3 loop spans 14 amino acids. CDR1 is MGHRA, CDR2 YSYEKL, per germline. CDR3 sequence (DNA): TGCGCCAGCAGCCGACGGGAGCTACAAGAGACCCAGTACTTC. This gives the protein CASSRRELQETQYF.

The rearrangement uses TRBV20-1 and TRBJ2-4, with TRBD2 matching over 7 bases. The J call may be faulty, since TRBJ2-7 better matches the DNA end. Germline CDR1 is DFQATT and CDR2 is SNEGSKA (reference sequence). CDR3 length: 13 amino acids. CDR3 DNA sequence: TGCAGTGCTCGACTAGCAGCCTCCTACGAGCAGTACTTC. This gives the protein CSARLAASYEQYF.

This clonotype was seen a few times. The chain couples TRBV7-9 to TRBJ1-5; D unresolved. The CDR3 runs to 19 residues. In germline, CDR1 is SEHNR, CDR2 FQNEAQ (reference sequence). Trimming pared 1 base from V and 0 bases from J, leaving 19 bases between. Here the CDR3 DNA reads TGTGCCAGCAGCTTAGTTAAGGGTAAAGGAATTTATAGCAATCAGCCCCAGCATTTT. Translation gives CASSLVKGKGIYSNQPQHF.

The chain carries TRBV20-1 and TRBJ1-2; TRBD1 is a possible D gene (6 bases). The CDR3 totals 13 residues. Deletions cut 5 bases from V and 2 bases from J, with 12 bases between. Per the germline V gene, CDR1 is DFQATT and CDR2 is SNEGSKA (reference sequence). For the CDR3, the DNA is TGCAGTGCTTGGGACACAAACAACTATGGCTACACCTTC. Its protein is CSAWDTNNYGYTF.

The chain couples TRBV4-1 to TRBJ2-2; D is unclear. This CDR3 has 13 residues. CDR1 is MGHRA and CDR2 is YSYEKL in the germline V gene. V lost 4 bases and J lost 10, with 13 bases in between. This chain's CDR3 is CASSLLTRAELFF. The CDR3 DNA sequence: TGCGCCAGCAGCCTACTGACGCGAGCGGAGCTGTTTTTT.

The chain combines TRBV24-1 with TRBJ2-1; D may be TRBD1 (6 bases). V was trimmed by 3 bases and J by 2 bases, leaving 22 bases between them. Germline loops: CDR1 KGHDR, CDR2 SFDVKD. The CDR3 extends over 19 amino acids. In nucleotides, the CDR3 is TGTGCCACCAGTGATGGGCCCGGGACACCTGAGGCACCCTACAATGAGCAGTTCTTC. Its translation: CATSDGPGTPEAPYNEQFF.

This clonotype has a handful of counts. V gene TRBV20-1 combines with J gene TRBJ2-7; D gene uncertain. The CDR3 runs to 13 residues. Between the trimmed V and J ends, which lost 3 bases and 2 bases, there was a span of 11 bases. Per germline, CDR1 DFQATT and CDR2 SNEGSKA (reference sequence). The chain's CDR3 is CSASKETPYEQYF. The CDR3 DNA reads TGCAGTGCTAGCAAGGAGACCCCCTACGAGCAGTACTTC.

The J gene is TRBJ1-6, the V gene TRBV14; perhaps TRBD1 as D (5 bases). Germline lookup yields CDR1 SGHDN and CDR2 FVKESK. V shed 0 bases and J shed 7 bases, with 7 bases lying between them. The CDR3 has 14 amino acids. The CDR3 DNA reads TGTGCCAGCAGCCAAGAGACAGTCAATTCACCCCTCCACTTT. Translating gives CASSQETVNSPLHF.

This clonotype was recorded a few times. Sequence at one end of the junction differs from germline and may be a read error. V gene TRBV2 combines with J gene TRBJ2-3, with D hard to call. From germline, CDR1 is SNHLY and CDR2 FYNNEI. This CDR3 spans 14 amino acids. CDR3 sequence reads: CASGDFGSSDTQYF. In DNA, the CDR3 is TGTGCCAGCGGTGATTTTGGTAGCAGCGATACGCAGTATTTT.

The CDR3 DNA reads TGTGCCAGCAGGGGGGTGGACGGCGACAATGAGCAGTTCTTC. Protein product: CASRGVDGDNEQFF. The J gene is TRBJ2-1, the V gene TRBV5-4; D tentatively reads TRBD1 or TRBD2 (5 bases each). Germline V CDR1 and CDR2: SGHNT, YYREEE (reference sequence). V was clipped by 5 bases and J by 5 bases, with 14 bases between them. This CDR3 contains 14 residues.

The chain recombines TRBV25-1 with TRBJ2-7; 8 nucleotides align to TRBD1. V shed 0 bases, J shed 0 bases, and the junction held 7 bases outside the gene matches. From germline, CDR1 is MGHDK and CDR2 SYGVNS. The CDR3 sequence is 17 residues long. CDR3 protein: CASSEYVGQGSSYEQYF. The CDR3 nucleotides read TGTGCCAGCAGTGAATACGTCGGACAGGGTAGCTCCTACGAGCAGTACTTC.

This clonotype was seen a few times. The CDR3 sequence is CASSSRDSNNEQFF. CDR3 in DNA: TGTGCCAGCTCAAGCCGGGACAGCAACAATGAGCAGTTCTTC. This sequence joins TRBV18 and TRBJ2-1; 7 nucleotides agree with TRBD1. The CDR3 length is 14 residues. Germline V gene sequence: CDR1 KGHSH, CDR2 LQKENI. With 5 bases clipped from V and 5 bases from J, the junction kept 6 bases outside the gene matches.

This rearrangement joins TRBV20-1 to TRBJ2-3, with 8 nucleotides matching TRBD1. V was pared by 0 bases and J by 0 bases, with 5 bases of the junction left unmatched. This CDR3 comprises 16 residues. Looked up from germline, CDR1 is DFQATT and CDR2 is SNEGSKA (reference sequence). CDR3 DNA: TGCAGTGCTAGAGATCCCCAGGGGGCAAGCACAGATACGCAGTATTTT. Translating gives CSARDPQGASTDTQYF.

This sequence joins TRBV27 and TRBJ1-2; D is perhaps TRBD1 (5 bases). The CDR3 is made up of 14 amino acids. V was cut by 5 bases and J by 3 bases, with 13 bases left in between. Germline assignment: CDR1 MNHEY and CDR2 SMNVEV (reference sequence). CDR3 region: CASSLMGGHYGYTF. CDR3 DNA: TGTGCCAGCAGTCTAATGGGGGGTCACTATGGCTACACCTTC.

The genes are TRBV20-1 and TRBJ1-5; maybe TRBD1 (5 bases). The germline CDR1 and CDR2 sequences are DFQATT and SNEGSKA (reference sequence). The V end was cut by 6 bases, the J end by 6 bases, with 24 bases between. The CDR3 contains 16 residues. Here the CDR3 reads CSAPKPGTLRIQPQHF. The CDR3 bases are TGCAGTGCCCCCAAACCCGGGACGTTAAGGATTCAGCCCCAGCATTTT.

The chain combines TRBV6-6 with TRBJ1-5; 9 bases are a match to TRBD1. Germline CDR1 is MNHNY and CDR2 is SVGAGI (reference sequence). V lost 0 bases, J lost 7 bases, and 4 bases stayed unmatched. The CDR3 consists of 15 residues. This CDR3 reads CASSYSGQGGQPQHF. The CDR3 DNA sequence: TGTGCCAGCAGTTACTCGGGACAGGGAGGCCAGCCCCAGCATTTT.

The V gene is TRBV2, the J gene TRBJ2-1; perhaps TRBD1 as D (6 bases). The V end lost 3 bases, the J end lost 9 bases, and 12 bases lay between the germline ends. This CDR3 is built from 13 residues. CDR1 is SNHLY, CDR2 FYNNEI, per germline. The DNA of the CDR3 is TGTGCCAGCAGTGAGGTCAGGGGCAGTGAGCAGTTCTTC. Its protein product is CASSEVRGSEQFF.

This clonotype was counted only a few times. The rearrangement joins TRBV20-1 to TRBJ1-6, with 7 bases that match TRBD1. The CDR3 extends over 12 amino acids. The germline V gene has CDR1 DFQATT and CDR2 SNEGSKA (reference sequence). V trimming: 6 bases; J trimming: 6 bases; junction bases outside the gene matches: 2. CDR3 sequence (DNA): TGCAGTGCCAGACAGGGTAATTCACCCCTCCACTTT. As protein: CSARQGNSPLHF.

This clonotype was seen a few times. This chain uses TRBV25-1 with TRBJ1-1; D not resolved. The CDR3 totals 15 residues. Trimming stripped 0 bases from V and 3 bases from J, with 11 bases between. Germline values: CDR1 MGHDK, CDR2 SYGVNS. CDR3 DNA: TGTGCCAGCAGTGAATATAAGGGCGCCTACACTGAAGCTTTCTTT. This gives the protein CASSEYKGAYTEAFF.

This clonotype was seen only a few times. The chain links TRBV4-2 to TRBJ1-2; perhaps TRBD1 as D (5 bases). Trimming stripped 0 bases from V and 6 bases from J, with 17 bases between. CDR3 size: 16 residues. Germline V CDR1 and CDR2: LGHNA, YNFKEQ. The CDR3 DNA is TGTGCCAGCAGCCAAGACCTCGGGACCACTTTTCATGGCTACACCTTC. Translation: CASSQDLGTTFHGYTF.

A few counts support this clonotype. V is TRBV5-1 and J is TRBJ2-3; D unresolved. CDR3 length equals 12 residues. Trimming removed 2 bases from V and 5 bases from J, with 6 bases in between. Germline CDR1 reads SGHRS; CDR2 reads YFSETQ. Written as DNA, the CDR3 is TGCGCCAGCAGCTTACAAAAAGATACGCAGTATTTT. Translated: CASSLQKDTQYF.

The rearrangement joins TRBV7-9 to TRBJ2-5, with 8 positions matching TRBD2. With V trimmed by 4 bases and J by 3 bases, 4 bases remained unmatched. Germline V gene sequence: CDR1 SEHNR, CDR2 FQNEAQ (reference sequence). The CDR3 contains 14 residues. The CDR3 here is CASSWTSREETQYF. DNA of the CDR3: TGTGCCAGCAGCTGGACTAGCCGGGAAGAGACCCAGTACTTC.

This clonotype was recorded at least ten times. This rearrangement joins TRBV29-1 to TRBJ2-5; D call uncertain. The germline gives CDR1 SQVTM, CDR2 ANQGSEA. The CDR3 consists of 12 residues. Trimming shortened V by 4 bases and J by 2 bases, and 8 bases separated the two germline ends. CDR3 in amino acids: CSVATAQETQYF. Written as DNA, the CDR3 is TGCAGCGTTGCTACAGCGCAAGAGACCCAGTACTTC.

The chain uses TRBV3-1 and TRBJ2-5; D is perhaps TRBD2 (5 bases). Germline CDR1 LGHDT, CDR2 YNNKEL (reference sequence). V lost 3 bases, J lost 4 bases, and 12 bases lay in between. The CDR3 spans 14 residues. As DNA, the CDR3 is TGTGCCAGCAGCCAGGCCGGCGGGCGAGAGACCCAGTACTTC. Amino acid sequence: CASSQAGGRETQYF.